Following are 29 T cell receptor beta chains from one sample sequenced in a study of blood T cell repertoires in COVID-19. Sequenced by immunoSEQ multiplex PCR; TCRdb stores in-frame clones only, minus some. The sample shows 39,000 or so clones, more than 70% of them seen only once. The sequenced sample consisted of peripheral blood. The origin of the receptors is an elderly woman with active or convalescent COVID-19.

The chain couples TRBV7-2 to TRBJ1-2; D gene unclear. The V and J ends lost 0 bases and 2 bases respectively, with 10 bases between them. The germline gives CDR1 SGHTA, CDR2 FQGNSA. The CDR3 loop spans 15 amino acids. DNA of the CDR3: TGTGCCAGCAGCTTAGCGCTTGGCCGAAACTATGGCTACACCTTC. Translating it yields CASSLALGRNYGYTF. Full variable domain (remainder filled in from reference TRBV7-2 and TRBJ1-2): GAGVSQSPSNKVTEKGKDVELRCDPISGHTALYWYRQSLGQGLEFLIYFQGNSAPDKSGLPSDRFSAERTGGSVSTLTIQRTQQEDSAVYLCASSLALGRNYGYTFGSGTRLTVV.

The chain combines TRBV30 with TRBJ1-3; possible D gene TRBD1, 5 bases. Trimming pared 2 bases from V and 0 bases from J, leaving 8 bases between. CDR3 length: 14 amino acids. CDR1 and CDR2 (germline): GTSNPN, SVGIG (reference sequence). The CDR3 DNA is TGTGCCTGGAGTACGGGACTCTCTGGAAACACCATATATTTT. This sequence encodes CAWSTGLSGNTIYF.

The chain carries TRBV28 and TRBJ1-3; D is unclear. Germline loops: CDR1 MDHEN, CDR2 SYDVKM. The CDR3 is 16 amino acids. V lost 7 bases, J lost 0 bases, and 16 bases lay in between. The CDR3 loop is CASTPGGQSSGNTIYF. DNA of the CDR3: TGTGCCAGCACCCCCGGAGGGCAGAGCTCTGGAAACACCATATATTTT. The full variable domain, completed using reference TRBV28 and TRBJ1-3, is DVKVTQSSRYLVKRTGEKVFLECVQDMDHENMFWYRQDPGLGLRLIYFSYDVKMKEKGDIPEGYSVSREKKERFSLILESASTNQTSMYLCASTPGGQSSGNTIYFGEGSWLTVV.

The CDR3, as DNA: TGTGCCAGCAGCTTAAGAGGGAATGCAGAGACCCAGTACTTC. Its protein product is CASSLRGNAETQYF. This chain connects TRBV7-8 to TRBJ2-5, with D tentatively TRBD2 (5 bases). The CDR3 is 14 residues long. With 2 bases removed from V and 4 bases from J, the gap between germline ends came to 11 bases. Looked up from germline, CDR1 is SGHVS and CDR2 is FQNEAQ.

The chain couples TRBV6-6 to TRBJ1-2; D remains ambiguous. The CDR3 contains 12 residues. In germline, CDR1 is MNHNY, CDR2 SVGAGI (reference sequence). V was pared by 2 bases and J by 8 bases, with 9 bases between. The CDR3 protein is CASSYGQAGYTF. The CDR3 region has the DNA TGTGCCAGCAGTTACGGGCAGGCGGGCTACACCTTC.

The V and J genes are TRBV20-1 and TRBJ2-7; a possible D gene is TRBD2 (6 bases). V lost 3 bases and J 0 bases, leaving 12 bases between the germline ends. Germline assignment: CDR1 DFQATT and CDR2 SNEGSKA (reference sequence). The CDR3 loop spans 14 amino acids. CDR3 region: CSASRTIISYEQYF. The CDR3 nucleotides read TGCAGTGCTAGTAGGACTATAATCTCCTACGAGCAGTACTTC.

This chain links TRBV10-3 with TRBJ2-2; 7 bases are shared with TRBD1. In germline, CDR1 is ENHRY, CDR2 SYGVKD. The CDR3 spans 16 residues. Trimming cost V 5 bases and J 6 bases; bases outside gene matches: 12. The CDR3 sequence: CAISFRQPQGAGELFF. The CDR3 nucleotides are TGTGCCATCAGTTTTAGACAGCCGCAGGGGGCCGGGGAGCTGTTTTTT.

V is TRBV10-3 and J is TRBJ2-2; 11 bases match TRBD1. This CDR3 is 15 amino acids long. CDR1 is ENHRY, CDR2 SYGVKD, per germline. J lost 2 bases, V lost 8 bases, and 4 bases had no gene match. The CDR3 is CAISGQGANTGELFF. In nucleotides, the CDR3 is TGTGCCATCTCAGGACAGGGGGCCAACACCGGGGAGCTGTTTTTT.

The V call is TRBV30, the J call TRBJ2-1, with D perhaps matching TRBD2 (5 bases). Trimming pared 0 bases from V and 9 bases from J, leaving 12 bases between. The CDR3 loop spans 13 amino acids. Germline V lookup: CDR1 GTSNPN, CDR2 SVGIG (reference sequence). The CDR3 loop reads CAWSVRAGVEQFF. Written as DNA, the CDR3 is TGTGCCTGGAGTGTTAGGGCCGGGGTTGAGCAGTTCTTC.

The CDR3 DNA is TGTGCCAGCAGTGACTCGCCAGGGGGCGCAGATACGCAGTATTTT. Translated: CASSDSPGGADTQYF. The gene calls are TRBV6-4 and TRBJ2-3, with 8 positions matching TRBD1. This CDR3 contains 15 residues. The germline V gene encodes CDR1 MRHNA and CDR2 SNTAGT. Trimming took 0 bases from V and 4 from J; bases not matched to a gene: 3.

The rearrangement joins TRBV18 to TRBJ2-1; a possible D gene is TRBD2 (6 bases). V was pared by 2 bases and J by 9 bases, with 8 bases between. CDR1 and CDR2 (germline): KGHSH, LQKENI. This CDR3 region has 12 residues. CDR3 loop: CASSPMGGEQFF. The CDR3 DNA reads TGTGCCAGCTCACCAATGGGGGGTGAGCAGTTCTTC.

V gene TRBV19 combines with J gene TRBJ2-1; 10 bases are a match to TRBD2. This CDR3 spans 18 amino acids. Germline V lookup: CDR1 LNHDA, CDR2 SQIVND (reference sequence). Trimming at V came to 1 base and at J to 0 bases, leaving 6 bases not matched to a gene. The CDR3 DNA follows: TGTGCCAGTAGTATAGTTAGGACTAGCGGTGACTCCTACAATGAGCAGTTCTTC. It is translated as CASSIVRTSGDSYNEQFF.

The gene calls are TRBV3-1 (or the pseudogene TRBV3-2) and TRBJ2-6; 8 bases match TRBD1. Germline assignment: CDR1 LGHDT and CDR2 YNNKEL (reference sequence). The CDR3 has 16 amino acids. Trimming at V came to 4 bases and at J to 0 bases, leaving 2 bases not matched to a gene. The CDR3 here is CASSRDRLSGANVLTF. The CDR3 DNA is TGTGCCAGCAGCCGGGACAGGCTCTCTGGGGCCAACGTCCTGACTTTC.

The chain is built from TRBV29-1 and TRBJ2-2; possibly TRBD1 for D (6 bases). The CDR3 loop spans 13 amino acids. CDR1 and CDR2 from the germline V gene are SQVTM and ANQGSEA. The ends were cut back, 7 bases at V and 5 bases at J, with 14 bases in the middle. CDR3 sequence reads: CSAKQGWTGELFF. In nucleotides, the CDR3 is TGCAGCGCCAAACAGGGATGGACCGGGGAGCTGTTTTTT.

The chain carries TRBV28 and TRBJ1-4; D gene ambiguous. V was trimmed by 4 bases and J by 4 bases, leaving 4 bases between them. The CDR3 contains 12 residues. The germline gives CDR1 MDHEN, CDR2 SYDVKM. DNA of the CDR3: TGTGCCAGCAGTTCGTTTAATGAAAAACTGTTTTTT. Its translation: CASSSFNEKLFF.

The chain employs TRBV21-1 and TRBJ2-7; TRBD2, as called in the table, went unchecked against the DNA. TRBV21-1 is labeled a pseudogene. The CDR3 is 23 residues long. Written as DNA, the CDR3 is TGTGCCAGCAGCAAATCCTGCCCCCCCCCTCCTAGCGGGAGGGCCGCGTTTGACTACGAGCAGTACTTC. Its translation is CASSKSCPPPPSGRAAFDYEQYF.

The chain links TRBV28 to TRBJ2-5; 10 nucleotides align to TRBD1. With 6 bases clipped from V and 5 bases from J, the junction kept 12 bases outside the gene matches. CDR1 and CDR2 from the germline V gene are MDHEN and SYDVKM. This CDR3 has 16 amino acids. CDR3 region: CASSKTPGQGRETQYF. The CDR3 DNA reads TGTGCCAGCAGCAAGACCCCGGGACAGGGGCGCGAGACCCAGTACTTC.

Here the CDR3 DNA reads TGCAGCGTTGAAGACAGGCGCGGCTACACCTTC. Encoded protein: CSVEDRRGYTF. The J gene is TRBJ1-2, the V gene TRBV29-1; D is undetermined. The CDR3 length is 11 residues. Germline loops: CDR1 SQVTM, CDR2 ANQGSEA. V lost 0 bases to trimming and J lost 8 bases, with 7 bases between them.

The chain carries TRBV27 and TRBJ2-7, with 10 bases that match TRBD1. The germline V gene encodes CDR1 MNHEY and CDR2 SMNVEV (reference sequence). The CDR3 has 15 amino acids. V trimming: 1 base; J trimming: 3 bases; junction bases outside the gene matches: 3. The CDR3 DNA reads TGTGCCAGCAGTTTATGGGGACAGGGGAACTACGAGCAGTACTTC. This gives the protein CASSLWGQGNYEQYF.

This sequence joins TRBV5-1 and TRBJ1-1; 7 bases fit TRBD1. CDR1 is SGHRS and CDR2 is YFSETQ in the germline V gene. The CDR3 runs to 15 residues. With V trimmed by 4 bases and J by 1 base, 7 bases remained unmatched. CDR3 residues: CASSKGTAANTEAFF. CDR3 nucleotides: TGCGCCAGCAGCAAAGGGACAGCGGCGAACACTGAAGCTTTCTTT.

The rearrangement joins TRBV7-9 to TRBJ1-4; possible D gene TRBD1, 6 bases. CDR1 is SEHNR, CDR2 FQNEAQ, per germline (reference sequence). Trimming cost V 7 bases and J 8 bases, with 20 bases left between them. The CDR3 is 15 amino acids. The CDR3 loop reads CASTRGGPQGEKLFF. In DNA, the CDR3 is TGTGCCAGCACAAGGGGGGGACCCCAAGGCGAAAAACTGTTTTTT.

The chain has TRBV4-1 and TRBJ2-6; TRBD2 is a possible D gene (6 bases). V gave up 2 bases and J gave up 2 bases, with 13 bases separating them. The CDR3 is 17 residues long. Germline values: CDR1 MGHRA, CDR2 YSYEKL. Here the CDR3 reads CASSQSPGGTGANVLTF. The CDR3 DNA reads TGCGCCAGCAGCCAATCCCCCGGGGGTACTGGGGCCAACGTCCTGACTTTC.

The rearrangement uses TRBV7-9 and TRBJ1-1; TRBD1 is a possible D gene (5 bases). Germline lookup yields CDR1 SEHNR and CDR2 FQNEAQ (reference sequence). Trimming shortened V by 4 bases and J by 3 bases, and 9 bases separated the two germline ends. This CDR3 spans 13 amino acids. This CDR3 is CASSWEGHTEAFF. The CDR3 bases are TGTGCCAGCAGCTGGGAGGGGCACACTGAAGCTTTCTTT.

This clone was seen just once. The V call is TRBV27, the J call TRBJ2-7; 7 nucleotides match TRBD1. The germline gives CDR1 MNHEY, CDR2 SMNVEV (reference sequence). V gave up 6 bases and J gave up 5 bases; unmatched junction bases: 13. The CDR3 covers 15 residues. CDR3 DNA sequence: TGTGCCAGCAGACTTTATGTTGGACAGGTCAACGAGCAGTACTTC. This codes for CASRLYVGQVNEQYF.

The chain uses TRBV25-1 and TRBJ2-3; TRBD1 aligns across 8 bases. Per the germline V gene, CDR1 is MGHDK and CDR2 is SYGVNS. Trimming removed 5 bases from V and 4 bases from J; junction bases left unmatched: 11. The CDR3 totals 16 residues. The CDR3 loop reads CASSKKPGQVSDTQYF. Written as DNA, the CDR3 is TGTGCCAGCAGTAAAAAGCCGGGACAGGTTTCAGATACGCAGTATTTT. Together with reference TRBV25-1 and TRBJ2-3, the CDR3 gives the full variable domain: EADIYQTPRYLVIGTGKKITLECSQTMGHDKMYWYQQDPGMELHLIHYSYGVNSTEKGDLSSESTVSRIRTEHFPLTLESARPSHTSQYLCASSKKPGQVSDTQYFGPGTRLTVL.

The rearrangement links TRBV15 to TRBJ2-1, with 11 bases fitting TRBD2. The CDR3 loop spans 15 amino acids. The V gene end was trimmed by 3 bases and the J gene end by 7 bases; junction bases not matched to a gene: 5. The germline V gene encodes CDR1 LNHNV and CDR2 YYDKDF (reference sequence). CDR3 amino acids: CATSRPTSGKNEQFF. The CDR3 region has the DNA TGTGCCACCAGCAGGCCGACTAGCGGGAAAAATGAGCAGTTCTTC.

The CDR3 DNA reads TGTGCCAGCCTTTATTCTGGGGCCAACGTCCTGACTTTC. Its translation: CASLYSGANVLTF. The rearrangement joins TRBV19 to TRBJ2-6; unclear D gene. V was cut by 9 bases and J by 1 base, with 7 bases left in between. Germline assignment: CDR1 LNHDA and CDR2 SQIVND (reference sequence). The CDR3 extends over 13 amino acids.

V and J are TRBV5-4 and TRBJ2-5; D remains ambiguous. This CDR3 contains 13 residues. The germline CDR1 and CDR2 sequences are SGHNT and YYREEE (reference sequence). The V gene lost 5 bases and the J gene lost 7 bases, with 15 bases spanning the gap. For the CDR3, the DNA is TGTGCCAGCAGTCCCGTGCGCTCGGGGACCCAGTACTTC. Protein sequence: CASSPVRSGTQYF.

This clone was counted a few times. CDR3 sequence (DNA): TGTGCCAGCAGCCGATTCGGGTTGCGGGACAGGGGCACAGATACGCAGTATTTT. Its translation: CASSRFGLRDRGTDTQYF. This chain connects TRBV5-6 to TRBJ2-3, with 9 bases identical to TRBD1. With 4 bases clipped from V and 1 base from J, the junction kept 13 bases outside the gene matches. The CDR3 has 18 amino acids. Germline CDR1 SGHDT, CDR2 YYEEEE.